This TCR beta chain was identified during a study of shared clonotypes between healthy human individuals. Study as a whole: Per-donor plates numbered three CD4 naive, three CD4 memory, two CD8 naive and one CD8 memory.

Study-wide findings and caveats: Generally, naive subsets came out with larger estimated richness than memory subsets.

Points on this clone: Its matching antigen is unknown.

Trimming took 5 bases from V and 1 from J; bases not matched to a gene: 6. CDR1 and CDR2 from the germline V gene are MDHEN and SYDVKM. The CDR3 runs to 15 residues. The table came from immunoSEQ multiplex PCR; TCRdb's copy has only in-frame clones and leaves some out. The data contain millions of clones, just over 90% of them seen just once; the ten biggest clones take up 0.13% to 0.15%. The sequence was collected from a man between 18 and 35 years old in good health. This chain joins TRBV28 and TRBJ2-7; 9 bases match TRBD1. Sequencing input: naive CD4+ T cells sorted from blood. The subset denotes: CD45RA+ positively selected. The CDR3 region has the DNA TGTGCCAGCAGTAAAGACAGGGGGTTGTCCTACGAGCAGTACTTC. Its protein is CASSKDRGLSYEQYF.